This entry features one T cell receptor beta chain sequence. The record originates from a study of Ad26.COV2.S vaccination and SARS-CoV-2 variants. Study-wide background: Intramuscular Ad26.COV2.S at 5x10^10 or 1x10^11 viral particles.

Assay used: immunoSEQ multiplex PCR; TCRdb lists only in-frame clones, some missing. The repertoire holds 300,000 to 500,000 clones, with 80% to 90% as singletons. Germline V gene sequence: CDR1 SGHRS, CDR2 YFSETQ. The CDR3 has 15 residues. V lost 0 bases to trimming and J lost 4 bases; unmatched junction nucleotides: 6. The treatment: approximately 18 received Ad26.COV2.S at low or high dose, single or two shots; about five received placebo; per-sample allocation not given. On day 63 after the first injection, vaccine and placebo recipients gave samples. Sequencing was performed on peripheral blood, taken in a trial of Ad26.COV2.S vaccine versus placebo. This clonotype was obtained from a person aged 18 to 59 who received the Ad26.COV2.S COVID-19 vaccine or a placebo. The chain has TRBV5-1 and TRBJ1-2; TRBD1 aligns across 7 bases. CDR3 loop: CASSLGRAGGYGYTF. CDR3 sequence (DNA): TGCGCCAGCAGCTTGGGTCGCGCAGGGGGCTATGGCTACACCTTC.